The rows below give T cell receptor beta chains drawn from one sample of a study of CD8+CD57+ T cells in acquired aplastic anemia. TCRdb redid the calling of the reads with MiXCR, one entry per CDR3 protein. The table shows fewer than 300,000 distinct CDR3 sequences, with 82% occurring only once. The sample comprised sorted CD4+, CD8+, or CD8+CD57+ T cells (not recorded which) from PBMCs. These receptors were collected from a human donor with aplastic anemia. Each CDR3 is given with its conserved first and last residue. The D gene is left open where the match is weak. Clone size is stated in some rows and not others, as once, few, many or a class when expanded.

.	TRBV11-3	TRBJ2-7	.	TGTGCCAGCAGCTTAGTTATGACGGATTACTACGAGCAGTACTTC	CASSLVMTDYYEQYF
.	TRBV20-1	TRBJ2-7	.	TGCAGTGCTAGATTAGTTTCCGAGCAGTACTTC	CSARLVSEQYF
TRBD2	TRBV19	TRBJ2-1	once	TGTGCCAGCAGCCATAGAGGCGGGGGGTGCGATGAGCAGTTCTTC	CASSHRGGGCDEQFF
TRBD2	TRBV7-8	TRBJ2-7	.	TGTGCCAGCAGCTCCCCGAGCGGGAGTGGCTACGAGCAGTACTTC	CASSSPSGSGYEQYF
.	TRBV7-8	TRBJ1-2	.	TGTGCCAGCAGCTTACCGGGCAGTCCCGATACCCAGTATTACACCTTC	CASSLPGSPDTQYYTF
.	TRBV7-9	TRBJ2-5	once	TGTGCCAGCAGCATAGGGAGCGAGCAGGAGAACCAGCGATTC	CASSIGSEQENQRF
TRBD2	TRBV7-8	TRBJ2-3	once	TGTGCCAGCAGCGTCCCCCCCGAGCGGGGGCCCCAGAATTTT	CASSVPPERGPQNF
.	TRBV9	TRBJ1-2	.	TGTGCCAGCAGCCAAGGCCTAGCAGGTGGCTACAGGTTC	CASSQGLAGGYRF
.	TRBV2	TRBJ2-3	once	TGTGCCACCAGCCCCGGTACGGGCCTCACAGATACGCAGTATTTT	CATSPGTGLTDTQYF
TRBD1	TRBV11-3	TRBJ1-1	.	TGCGCCAGCAGCCAGGAAGGGACAGGGTACACTGAAGCTTTCTTT	CASSQEGTGYTEAFF
TRBD1	TRBV24-1	TRBJ2-1	.	TGTGCATTGGGACAGGGTGAATACAATGAGCAGTTCTTC	CALGQGEYNEQFF
TRBD1	TRBV7-8	TRBJ2-7	.	TGTGCCAGCAGCTTACATCCAGCCGGGACAGCCCATTCCTACGAGCAGTACTTC	CASSLHPAGTAHSYEQYF
.	TRBV7-9	TRBJ2-3	.	TGTGCCAGCAGCTTAGCGGGTAGTCACGGTGCGCACGATTTT	CASSLAGSHGAHDF
TRBD2	TRBV5-1	TRBJ2-5	.	TGCGCCAGCAGCCCCGGTGGGGGGGAAGAGACCCAGTACTTC	CASSPGGGEETQYF
TRBD2	TRBV2	TRBJ2-4	once	TGTGCCAGCGGAGAAGCGGGGAACAATACGTACTTC	CASGEAGNNTYF
.	TRBV19	TRBJ1-1	.	TGTGCCAGCAGTATAGATCTAGACCGGTACAATGATGATCTCTTT	CASSIDLDRYNDDLF
.	TRBV7-6	TRBJ2-3	.	TGTGCCAGCAGCTCAGCTGGAGGGAGTGATACGTTGTTTTTT	CASSSAGGSDTLFF
.	TRBV7-9	TRBJ1-1	.	TGTGCCAGCAGCGTACAACAGGGACTCATGAGCACTGAAGCTTTCTTT	CASSVQQGLMSTEAFF
TRBD1	TRBV10-3	TRBJ1-2	.	TGTGCCATCTCAGACAGGGACGACTATGGCTACACCTTC	CAISDRDDYGYTF
.	TRBV4-3	TRBJ1-4	many	TGCGCCAGCAGCCAAGATGGGGGGGTGGAAAAACTGTTTTTT	CASSQDGGVEKLFF
.	TRBV5-6	TRBJ1-4	.	TGTGCCAGCAGCTTGGAACCGGGACATCTGTTTTTT	CASSLEPGHLFF
.	TRBV11-2	TRBJ1-2	.	TGTGCCAGCGGCTTGGATGTGGCCGGGAACTATGGCGATATCTTC	CASGLDVAGNYGDIF
.	TRBV7-9	TRBJ2-5	few	TGTGCCAGCAGCCTAGAGGCGGAGACCCAGTACTTC	CASSLEAETQYF
.	TRBV9	TRBJ1-5	.	TGTGCCAGCAGCGCCGGGACTAGCGGAATGGATAAGCATTTT	CASSAGTSGMDKHF
.	TRBV2	TRBJ1-2	.	TGTGCCAGCAGCGGGGGGGGGGGAGGTGGGCACTCCTTT	CASSGGGGGGHSF
.	TRBV7-9	TRBJ1-2	.	TGTGCCAGCAGCCTTGAGCCTACTGGTGGCTACACCTTC	CASSLEPTGGYTF
.	TRBV19	TRBJ2-1	.	TGTGCCAGTAGTGTTTCTTGGGCTTACAATCATCCCCAGTATTTC	CASSVSWAYNHPQYF
.	TRBV7-8	TRBJ1-6	.	TGTGCCAGCAGCTTAGCGGTAGGTCCCGATACGCCACATCTCCACTTT	CASSLAVGPDTPHLHF
.	TRBV7-2	TRBJ1-2	.	TGTGCCAGCAGCTTGGTGAGGAACGGGCGCGTATATGGATACACCTTC	CASSLVRNGRVYGYTF
.	TRBV7-8	TRBJ2-2	.	TGTGCCAGCAGCTTAGCGGGGGGACCCGATACGCAGACTGGGGAGCTGTTTTTT	CASSLAGGPDTQTGELFF
TRBD2	TRBV9	TRBJ2-3	.	TGTGCCAGCGGCTTAGCGGGGAACACCGATTCCTTGTATTTT	CASGLAGNTDSLYF
.	TRBV10-3	TRBJ1-2	.	TGTGCCATCAGTGAATCCGAGGAGGGTGGCTACACCTTC	CAISESEEGGYTF
.	TRBV7-6	TRBJ1-6	.	TGTGCCAGCAGCCAAACGAGCTCCTATAGTCCACCCCCCCACTTT	CASSQTSSYSPPPHF
.	TRBV7-6	TRBJ1-1	.	TGTGCCAGCAGCTCGACCACCGCTGAAGCTTTTTTT	CASSSTTAEAFF
.	TRBV7-9	TRBJ2-3	.	TGTGCCAGCAGCCCCCCCCCGGGATGGGCTACGCGGTACTTT	CASSPPPGWATRYF
.	TRBV9	TRBJ1-1	.	TGTGCCAGCAGCTCCAAGGAGCTACACAATGCGCAGTCTTTCTTT	CASSSKELHNAQSFF
.	TRBV2	TRBJ2-1	.	TGTGCCAGCGGCGAGGGGGGCGGAAATGGTCAGGATGTGCAGCCCTTC	CASGEGGGNGQDVQPF
.	TRBV2	TRBJ2-5	.	TGTGCCAGCATGAGACTAAGCCGTCAAGAGACCCAGTACTTC	CASMRLSRQETQYF
.	TRBV7-9	TRBJ2-5	.	TGTGCCACCGGCAGAGGCTCCTGCCAAGAGACCCAGTACTTC	CATGRGSCQETQYF
TRBD2	TRBV24-1	TRBJ2-1	.	TGTGCCACCAGTGATCCGGACGGGGGGAATGAGCAGTTCTTC	CATSDPDGGNEQFF
.	TRBV7-2	TRBJ2-1	once	TGTGCCAGCAGCTTAAGCGAGGGTTTTAGCCCCTACAATGAGCAGTTCTTC	CASSLSEGFSPYNEQFF
.	TRBV7-2	TRBJ2-6	.	TGTGCCAGCAGCTTTGACAGTGACAATGAGCAGTTCTTCCTGACTTTC	CASSFDSDNEQFFLTF
.	TRBV9	TRBJ1-2	.	TGTGCCAGCAGGGCTCAGGTTGCCCGACATGGCTACACCTTC	CASRAQVARHGYTF
TRBD2	TRBV7-8	TRBJ2-3	.	TGCAGCGCAAAGTGGGCTAGCGGTGGCGATACGCAGTATTTT	CSAKWASGGDTQYF